This T cell receptor beta chain was observed in a study of post-analysis software for immune sequencing data. The CDR3 loop spans 16 amino acids. Germline CDR1 reads SGHRS; CDR2 reads YFSETQ. J lost 3 bases, V lost 6 bases, and 11 bases had no gene match. Study-level findings and limits: TRBV5-6, TRBV5-1 and TRBV20-1 were among four or five TRBV segments more frequent in patients than controls.

This clonotype was seen ten or more times. What it binds is unknown. The TCR beta cDNA libraries contained unique molecular identifiers. Using its own MiXCR run on the PCR reads, TCRdb lists one record per CDR3 protein. The sample carries about 200,000 distinct CDR3 sequences, 29% recorded once. The sequenced sample consisted of blood. The clonotype comes from a girl under 18 with multiple sclerosis. V usage is TRBV5-1 and J usage is TRBJ2-1, with 8 bases aligning to TRBD1. CDR3 residues: CASTPPGTGLYNEQFF. The DNA of the CDR3 is TGCGCCAGCACCCCGCCCGGGACAGGACTCTACAATGAGCAGTTCTTC. Complete variable domain (other parts from reference TRBV5-1 and TRBJ2-1): KAGVTQTPRYLIKTRGQQVTLSCSPISGHRSVSWYQQTPGQGLQFLFEYFSETQRNKGNFPGRFSGRQFSNSRSEMNVSTLELGDSALYLCASTPPGTGLYNEQFFGPGTRLTVL.